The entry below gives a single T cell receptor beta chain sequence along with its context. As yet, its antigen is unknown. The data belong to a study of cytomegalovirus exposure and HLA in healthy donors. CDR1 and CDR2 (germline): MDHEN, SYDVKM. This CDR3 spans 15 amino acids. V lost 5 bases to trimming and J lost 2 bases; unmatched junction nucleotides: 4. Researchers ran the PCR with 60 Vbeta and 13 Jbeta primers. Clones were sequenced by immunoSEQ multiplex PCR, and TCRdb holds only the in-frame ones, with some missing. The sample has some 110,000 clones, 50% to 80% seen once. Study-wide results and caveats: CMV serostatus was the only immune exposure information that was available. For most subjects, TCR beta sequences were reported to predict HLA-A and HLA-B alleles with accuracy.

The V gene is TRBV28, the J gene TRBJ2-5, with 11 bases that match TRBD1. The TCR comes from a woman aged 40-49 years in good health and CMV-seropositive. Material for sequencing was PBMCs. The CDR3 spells CASSKGTGGQETQYF. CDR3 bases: TGTGCCAGCAGTAAGGGGACAGGGGGACAAGAGACCCAGTACTTC.